This T cell receptor beta chain was obtained from a study of cytomegalovirus exposure and HLA in healthy donors. Study in general: As released early, the data held roughly 85 million unique TCRs from HLA-typed donors.

Donors sampled were nominally healthy, though unrecorded immune exposures were likely. Notes on the study in general: When analyzed later, the rates of TCR association showed variation by HLA locus, with DRB1 the most and HLA-C the fewest. Cytomegalovirus status, reportedly, was diagnosed with high specificity and sensitivity by the classifier.

The CDR3 extends over 15 amino acids. Germline lookup yields CDR1 MNHGY and CDR2 SVAAGI. V trimming: 0 bases; J trimming: 7 bases; junction bases outside the gene matches: 2. Researchers ran the PCR with 60 Vbeta and 13 Jbeta primers. Sequencing used immunoSEQ multiplex PCR; TCRdb keeps in-frame clones, though not all of them. Among some 120,000 clones listed, 65% to 85% were seen once. Only one count was recorded for this clone. Its antigen is as yet unknown. Sequencing used PBMCs. This TCR was recovered from a man aged 45-65 years in good health and CMV-seronegative. This rearrangement joins TRBV6-9 to TRBJ2-1; 11 bases fit TRBD2. CDR3 residues: CASSYSTSGRNEQFF. The DNA for the CDR3 is TGTGCCAGCAGTTATTCTACTAGCGGGAGAAATGAGCAGTTCTTC.